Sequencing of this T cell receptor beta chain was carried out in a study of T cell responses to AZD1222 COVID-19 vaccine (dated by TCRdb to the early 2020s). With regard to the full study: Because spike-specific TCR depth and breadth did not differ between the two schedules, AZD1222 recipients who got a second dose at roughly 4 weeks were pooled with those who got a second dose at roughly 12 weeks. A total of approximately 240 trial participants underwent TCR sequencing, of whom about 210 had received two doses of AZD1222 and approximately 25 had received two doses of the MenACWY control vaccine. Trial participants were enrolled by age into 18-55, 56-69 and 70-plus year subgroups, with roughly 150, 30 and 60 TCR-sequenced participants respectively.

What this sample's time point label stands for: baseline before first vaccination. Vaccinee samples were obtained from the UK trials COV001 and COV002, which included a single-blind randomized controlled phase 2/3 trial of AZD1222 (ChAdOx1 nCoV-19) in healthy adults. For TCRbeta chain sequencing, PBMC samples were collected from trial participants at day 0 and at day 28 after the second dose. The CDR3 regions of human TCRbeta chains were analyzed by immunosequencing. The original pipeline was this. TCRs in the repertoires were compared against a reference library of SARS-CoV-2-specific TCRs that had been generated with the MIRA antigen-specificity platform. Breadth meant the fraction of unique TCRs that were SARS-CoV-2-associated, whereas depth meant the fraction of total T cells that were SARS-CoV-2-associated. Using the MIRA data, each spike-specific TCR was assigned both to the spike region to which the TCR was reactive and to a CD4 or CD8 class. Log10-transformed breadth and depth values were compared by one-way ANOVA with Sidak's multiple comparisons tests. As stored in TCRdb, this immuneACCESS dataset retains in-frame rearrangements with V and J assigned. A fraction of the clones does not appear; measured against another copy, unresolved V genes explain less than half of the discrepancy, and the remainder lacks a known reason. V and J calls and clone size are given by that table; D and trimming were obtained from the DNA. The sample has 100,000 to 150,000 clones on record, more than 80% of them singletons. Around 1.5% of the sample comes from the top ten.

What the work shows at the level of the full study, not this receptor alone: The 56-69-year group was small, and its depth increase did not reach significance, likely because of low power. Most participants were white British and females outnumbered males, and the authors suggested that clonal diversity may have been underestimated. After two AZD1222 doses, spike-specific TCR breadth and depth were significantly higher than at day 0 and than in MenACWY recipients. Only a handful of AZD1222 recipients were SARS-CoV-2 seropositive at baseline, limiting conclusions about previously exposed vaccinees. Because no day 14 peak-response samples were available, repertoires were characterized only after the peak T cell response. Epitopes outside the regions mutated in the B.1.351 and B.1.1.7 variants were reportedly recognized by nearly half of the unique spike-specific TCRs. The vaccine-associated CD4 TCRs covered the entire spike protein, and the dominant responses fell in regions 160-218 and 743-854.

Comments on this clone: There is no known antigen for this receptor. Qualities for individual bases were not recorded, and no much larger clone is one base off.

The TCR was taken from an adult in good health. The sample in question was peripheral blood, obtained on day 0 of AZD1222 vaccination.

The CDR3 reads CASSSFQGGGNQPQHF. The nucleotide sequence is TGTGCCAGCAGCTCCTTCCAGGGTGGCGGCAATCAGCCCCAGCATTTT. The V and J segments used are TRBV7-2 and TRBJ1-5; the best D guess is TRBD1, with 5 bases matching. Taken from cysteine to phenylalanine, the CDR3 has 16 residues. Only CDR3 DNA is held: 48 bases, read in frame from base 1. Via the germline V gene, CDR1 is SGHTA and CDR2 FQGNSA. The germline ends are 15 bases apart after V is trimmed by 4 bases and J by 2 bases.